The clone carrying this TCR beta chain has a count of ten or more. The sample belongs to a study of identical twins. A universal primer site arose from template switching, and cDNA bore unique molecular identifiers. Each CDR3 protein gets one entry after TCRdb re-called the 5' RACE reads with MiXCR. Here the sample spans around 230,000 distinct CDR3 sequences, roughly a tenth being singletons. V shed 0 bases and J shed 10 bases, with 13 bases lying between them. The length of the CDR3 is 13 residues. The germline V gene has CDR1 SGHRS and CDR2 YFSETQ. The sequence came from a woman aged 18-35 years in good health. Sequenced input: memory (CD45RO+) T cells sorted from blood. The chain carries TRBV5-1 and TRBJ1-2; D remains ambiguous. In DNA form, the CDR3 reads TGCGCCAGCAGCTTGGGCAGGTTGGAGATCTACACCTTC. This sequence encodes CASSLGRLEIYTF.